A selection of T cell receptor beta chains follows, all from one sample in a study of shared clonotypes between healthy human individuals. Libraries were prepared by immunoSEQ multiplex PCR; TCRdb keeps only in-frame clonotypes and omits some of them. This sample has 2 million to 2.5 million clones, with 93% found just once. The sequencing sample was made of naive CD4+ T cells from PBMCs. The source of these receptors is a man in his late teens or twenties in good health. Some clones in this sample may be carry-over from other donors' samples. Each CDR3 is given with its conserved first and last residue. Each record gives: CDR3 protein, CDR3 DNA, clone size, CDR3 length, J gene, V gene, D gene. D genes are given only for firm matches. Not every row has a clone size; where given, it reads once, few, many or a size class.

CDR3aa: CASSDRTGSYEQYF; CDR3nt: TGTGCCAGCAGTGACCGGACAGGTTCCTACGAGCAGTACTTC; abundance: .; len: 14; j_gene: TRBJ2-7; v_gene: TRBV6-4; d_gene: TRBD1
CDR3aa: CASSPGTGLPNQPQHF; CDR3nt: TGTGCCAGCAGCCCGGGGACAGGGCTACCCAATCAGCCCCAGCATTTT; abundance: once; len: 16; j_gene: TRBJ1-5; v_gene: TRBV7-9; d_gene: TRBD1
CDR3aa: CASSLTGLAGLFYEQYF; CDR3nt: TGTGCCAGCAGCCTAACCGGGCTAGCGGGACTCTTTTACGAGCAGTACTTC; abundance: .; len: 17; j_gene: TRBJ2-7; v_gene: TRBV7-2; d_gene: TRBD2
CDR3aa: CASSQGTPRQGYEQYF; CDR3nt: TGCGCCAGCAGCCAAGGTACTCCGCGGCAGGGATACGAGCAGTACTTC; abundance: .; len: 16; j_gene: TRBJ2-7; v_gene: TRBV4-3; d_gene: .
CDR3aa: CASSKAGLGRSHQETQYF; CDR3nt: TGTGCCAGCAGCAAAGCGGGTCTAGGCAGGAGCCACCAAGAGACCCAGTACTTC; abundance: once; len: 18; j_gene: TRBJ2-5; v_gene: TRBV21-1; d_gene: .
CDR3aa: CASSPRQGANEQYF; CDR3nt: TGTGCCAGCAGTCCGAGACAGGGGGCAAACGAGCAGTACTTC; abundance: .; len: 14; j_gene: TRBJ2-7; v_gene: TRBV7-2; d_gene: TRBD1
CDR3aa: CASNGFKGVNYGYTF; CDR3nt: TGTGCCAGTAATGGGTTTAAGGGGGTAAACTATGGCTACACCTTC; abundance: .; len: 15; j_gene: TRBJ1-2; v_gene: TRBV19; d_gene: .
CDR3aa: CASTEQTVGKNIQYF; CDR3nt: TGTGCCAGCACTGAACAGACGGTGGGCAAAAACATTCAGTACTTC; abundance: .; len: 15; j_gene: TRBJ2-4; v_gene: TRBV6-1; d_gene: .
CDR3aa: CAWSIRASGERVTYEQYF; CDR3nt: TGTGCCTGGAGTATAAGGGCTAGCGGGGAAAGAGTTACCTACGAGCAGTACTTC; abundance: .; len: 18; j_gene: TRBJ2-7; v_gene: TRBV30; d_gene: TRBD2
CDR3aa: CASRPLGRGYTF; CDR3nt: TGTGCCAGCCGACCCCTAGGCCGGGGCTACACCTTC; abundance: .; len: 12; j_gene: TRBJ1-2; v_gene: TRBV27; d_gene: .
CDR3aa: CGTGERGETQYF; CDR3nt: TGTGGAACAGGGGAGAGAGGAGAGACCCAGTACTTC; abundance: .; len: 12; j_gene: TRBJ2-5; v_gene: TRBV10-3; d_gene: TRBD1
CDR3aa: CASSLVGSHEQYF; CDR3nt: TGTGCCAGCAGTTTGGTCGGGAGCCACGAGCAGTACTTC; abundance: .; len: 13; j_gene: TRBJ2-7; v_gene: TRBV28; d_gene: .
CDR3aa: CASSLGGLDSYEQYF; CDR3nt: TGTGCCAGCAGTTTAGGGGGGTTGGACTCCTACGAGCAGTACTTC; abundance: .; len: 15; j_gene: TRBJ2-7; v_gene: TRBV28; d_gene: .
CDR3aa: CASSVEVGWGEQYF; CDR3nt: TGTGCCAGCAGCGTAGAAGTGGGTTGGGGGGAGCAGTACTTC; abundance: .; len: 14; j_gene: TRBJ2-7; v_gene: TRBV9; d_gene: .
CDR3aa: CASSYGRTTDTQYF; CDR3nt: TGTGCCAGCAGTTACGGGAGGACGACAGATACGCAGTATTTT; abundance: .; len: 14; j_gene: TRBJ2-3; v_gene: TRBV28; d_gene: TRBD2
CDR3aa: CASKIGEKLFF; CDR3nt: TGTGCCAGCAAGATAGGGGAAAAACTGTTTTTT; abundance: .; len: 11; j_gene: TRBJ1-4; v_gene: TRBV6-1; d_gene: .
CDR3aa: CASSPITSRDGTDTQYF; CDR3nt: TGCGCCAGCAGCCCAATAACTTCCCGGGACGGTACAGATACGCAGTATTTT; abundance: .; len: 17; j_gene: TRBJ2-3; v_gene: TRBV4-1; d_gene: .
CDR3aa: CASSLNTGTEAFF; CDR3nt: TGTGCCAGCAGCTTAAACACGGGAACTGAAGCTTTCTTT; abundance: .; len: 13; j_gene: TRBJ1-1; v_gene: TRBV13; d_gene: .
CDR3aa: CASSLRTTGFYEQYF; CDR3nt: TGTGCCAGCAGCTTACGAACGACAGGGTTCTACGAGCAGTACTTC; abundance: .; len: 15; j_gene: TRBJ2-7; v_gene: TRBV7-8; d_gene: TRBD1
CDR3aa: CASSDGGYGYTF; CDR3nt: TGTGCCAGCAGTGACGGGGGCTATGGCTACACCTTC; abundance: .; len: 12; j_gene: TRBJ1-2; v_gene: TRBV6-1; d_gene: .
CDR3aa: CASSLGSSGNTIYF; CDR3nt: TGTGCCAGCAGCTTGGGAAGCTCTGGAAACACCATATATTTT; abundance: .; len: 14; j_gene: TRBJ1-3; v_gene: TRBV7-9; d_gene: .
CDR3aa: CASSDGTSNQPQHF; CDR3nt: TGTGCCAGCAGTGACGGGACGAGCAATCAGCCCCAGCATTTT; abundance: .; len: 14; j_gene: TRBJ1-5; v_gene: TRBV7-9; d_gene: .
CDR3aa: CASSAGPTSYEQFF; CDR3nt: TGCGCCAGCAGCGCGGGACCCACGTCCTATGAGCAGTTCTTC; abundance: .; len: 14; j_gene: TRBJ2-1; v_gene: TRBV5-1; d_gene: .
CDR3aa: CASNGEMGEQYF; CDR3nt: TGTGCCAGCAATGGGGAAATGGGCGAGCAGTACTTC; abundance: once; len: 12; j_gene: TRBJ2-7; v_gene: TRBV2; d_gene: .
CDR3aa: CAWTVTVGNTIYF; CDR3nt: TGTGCCTGGACGGTGACGGTTGGAAACACCATATATTTT; abundance: .; len: 13; j_gene: TRBJ1-3; v_gene: TRBV30; d_gene: .
CDR3aa: CASSGLAAFTDTQYF; CDR3nt: TGTGCCAGCAGCGGACTAGCCGCCTTCACAGATACGCAGTATTTT; abundance: .; len: 15; j_gene: TRBJ2-3; v_gene: TRBV9; d_gene: TRBD2
CDR3aa: CASSEYWVLAGGGSYNEQFF; CDR3nt: TGTGCCAGCAGTGAATATTGGGTTCTAGCGGGGGGCGGGTCCTACAATGAGCAGTTCTTC; abundance: .; len: 20; j_gene: TRBJ2-1; v_gene: TRBV6-1; d_gene: TRBD2
CDR3aa: CASSLQGSEKLFF; CDR3nt: TGTGCCAGCAGCTTACAGGGGAGTGAAAAACTGTTTTTT; abundance: .; len: 13; j_gene: TRBJ1-4; v_gene: TRBV7-9; d_gene: .